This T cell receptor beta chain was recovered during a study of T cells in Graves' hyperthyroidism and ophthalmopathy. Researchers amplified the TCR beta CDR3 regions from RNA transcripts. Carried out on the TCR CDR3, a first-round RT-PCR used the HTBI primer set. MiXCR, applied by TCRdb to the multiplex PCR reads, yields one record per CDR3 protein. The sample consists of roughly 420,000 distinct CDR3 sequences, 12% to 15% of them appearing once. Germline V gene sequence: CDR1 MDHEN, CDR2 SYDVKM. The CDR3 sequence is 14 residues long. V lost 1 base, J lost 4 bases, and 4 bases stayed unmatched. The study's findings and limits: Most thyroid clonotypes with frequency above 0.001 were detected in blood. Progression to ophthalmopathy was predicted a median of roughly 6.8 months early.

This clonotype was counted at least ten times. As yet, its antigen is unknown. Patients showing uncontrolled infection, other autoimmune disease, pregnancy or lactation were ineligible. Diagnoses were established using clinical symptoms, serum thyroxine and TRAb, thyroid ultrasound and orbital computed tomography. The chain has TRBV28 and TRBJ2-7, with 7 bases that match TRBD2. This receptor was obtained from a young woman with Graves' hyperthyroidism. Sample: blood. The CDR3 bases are TGTGCCAGCAGTTTATCAGGGAGGGGTTACGAGCAGTACTTC. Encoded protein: CASSLSGRGYEQYF.